This is a list of T cell receptor beta chains from one sample in a study of blood T cell repertoires in COVID-19. The repertoire was sequenced with immunoSEQ multiplex PCR; TCRdb's copy has only in-frame clones and lacks some. This sample yields some 160,000 clones, of which just under 90% are seen a single time; around 10% belongs to the top ten. Sequencing was done on a sample of peripheral blood. The receptors were gathered from a woman between 65 and 79 years old with COVID-19, enrolled during active disease. Both conserved end residues are part of each CDR3. The D gene is left open where the match is weak. Clone size, where shown, is once, few, many, or a class for clones that have expanded.

clone size: NA
V gene: TRBV10-2
CDR3 length: 14
D gene: TRBD2
J gene: TRBJ2-3
CDR3 DNA: TGCGCCAGCAGCCCGGGACTAGCAACAGATACGCAGTATTTT
CDR3 protein: CASSPGLATDTQYF

clone size: NA
V gene: TRBV2
CDR3 length: 13
D gene: NA
J gene: TRBJ1-5
CDR3 DNA: TGTGCCAGCAGCGGGGGAAGCAATCAGCCCCAGCATTTT
CDR3 protein: CASSGGSNQPQHF

clone size: NA
V gene: TRBV30
CDR3 length: 14
D gene: NA
J gene: TRBJ2-2
CDR3 DNA: TGTGCCTGGAGTGTATCGGCTAGCACCGGGGAGCTGTTTTTT
CDR3 protein: CAWSVSASTGELFF

clone size: few
V gene: TRBV10-3
CDR3 length: 15
D gene: NA
J gene: TRBJ1-2
CDR3 DNA: TGTGCCATCAGTGAGGGGGGACAAACTAACTATGGCTACACCTTC
CDR3 protein: CAISEGGQTNYGYTF

clone size: NA
V gene: TRBV18
CDR3 length: 15
D gene: TRBD1
J gene: TRBJ2-5
CDR3 DNA: TGTGCCAGCTCACCAGGACAGGGCCTGTCAGAGACCCAGTACTTC
CDR3 protein: CASSPGQGLSETQYF

clone size: NA
V gene: TRBV4-2
CDR3 length: 19
D gene: NA
J gene: TRBJ1-2
CDR3 DNA: TGTGCCAGCAGCTCTAGGAGAGGATTCGGGCAGGGCTCGGACTATGGCTACACCTTC
CDR3 protein: CASSSRRGFGQGSDYGYTF

clone size: NA
V gene: TRBV28
CDR3 length: 15
D gene: TRBD1
J gene: TRBJ2-3
CDR3 DNA: TGTGCCAGCAGGAAGGGGACAGCGTTCACAGATACGCAGTATTTT
CDR3 protein: CASRKGTAFTDTQYF

clone size: NA
V gene: TRBV10-3
CDR3 length: 15
D gene: NA
J gene: TRBJ1-6
CDR3 DNA: TGTGCCATCAGTGAGTCGCGGCAGCCGAGTTCACCCCTCCACTTT
CDR3 protein: CAISESRQPSSPLHF

clone size: few
V gene: TRBV7-9
CDR3 length: 14
D gene: NA
J gene: TRBJ2-2
CDR3 DNA: TGTGCCAGCAGCTCCCAGGGGTCGCCCGGGGAGCTGTTTTTT
CDR3 protein: CASSSQGSPGELFF

clone size: NA
V gene: TRBV7-9
CDR3 length: 12
D gene: NA
J gene: TRBJ2-7
CDR3 DNA: TGTGCCAGCAGAGATGACAAAAACGAGCAGTACTTC
CDR3 protein: CASRDDKNEQYF

clone size: NA
V gene: TRBV29-1
CDR3 length: 16
D gene: TRBD2
J gene: TRBJ2-2
CDR3 DNA: TGCAGCGTTGAATCTTCGGCGGGGGGGCGGACCGGGGAGCTGTTTTTT
CDR3 protein: CSVESSAGGRTGELFF

clone size: NA
V gene: TRBV30
CDR3 length: 13
D gene: TRBD1
J gene: TRBJ1-6
CDR3 DNA: TGTGCCTGTCCGGGACAGGATAATTCACCCCTCCACTTT
CDR3 protein: CACPGQDNSPLHF

clone size: NA
V gene: TRBV18
CDR3 length: 14
D gene: TRBD2
J gene: TRBJ2-3
CDR3 DNA: TGTGCCAGCTCCCCAGCGGGGGGCACAGATACGCAGTATTTT
CDR3 protein: CASSPAGGTDTQYF

clone size: once
V gene: TRBV7-9
CDR3 length: 13
D gene: NA
J gene: TRBJ1-1
CDR3 DNA: TGTGCCAGCAGCCTAGGGACAATCGCTGAAGCTTTCTTT
CDR3 protein: CASSLGTIAEAFF

clone size: NA
V gene: TRBV25-1
CDR3 length: 14
D gene: NA
J gene: TRBJ1-1
CDR3 DNA: TGTGCCAGCAGTGAACAAGACAGGAACACTGAAGCTTTCTTT
CDR3 protein: CASSEQDRNTEAFF

clone size: NA
V gene: TRBV29-1
CDR3 length: 13
D gene: NA
J gene: TRBJ1-2
CDR3 DNA: TGCAGCGTTGTAGGTCAGGGAAGTTGGGGCTACACCTTC
CDR3 protein: CSVVGQGSWGYTF

clone size: few
V gene: TRBV28
CDR3 length: 14
D gene: NA
J gene: TRBJ1-6
CDR3 DNA: TGTGCCAGCAGCGGGACTTTGGGGGATTCACCCCTCCACTTT
CDR3 protein: CASSGTLGDSPLHF

clone size: NA
V gene: TRBV30
CDR3 length: 14
D gene: NA
J gene: TRBJ1-1
CDR3 DNA: TGTGCCCACAAGACTGAAATACCGAACACTGAAGCTTTCTTT
CDR3 protein: CAHKTEIPNTEAFF

clone size: NA
V gene: TRBV7-6
CDR3 length: 14
D gene: NA
J gene: TRBJ1-3
CDR3 DNA: TGTGCCAGCAGCTTACCCTCCTCTGGAAACACCATATATTTT
CDR3 protein: CASSLPSSGNTIYF

clone size: NA
V gene: TRBV27
CDR3 length: 15
D gene: TRBD1
J gene: TRBJ2-7
CDR3 DNA: TGTGCCAGCAGCCCCGCCGGGACAGGGGTTTACGAGCAGTACTTC
CDR3 protein: CASSPAGTGVYEQYF

clone size: NA
V gene: TRBV5-1
CDR3 length: 14
D gene: NA
J gene: TRBJ2-7
CDR3 DNA: TGCGCCAGCAGCTTAATACAGGGACCTAAAGAGCAGTACTTC
CDR3 protein: CASSLIQGPKEQYF

clone size: NA
V gene: TRBV2
CDR3 length: 15
D gene: NA
J gene: TRBJ1-6
CDR3 DNA: TGTGCCAGCAGTGAACCCTTCGGGATTAAGTCACCCCTCCACTTT
CDR3 protein: CASSEPFGIKSPLHF

clone size: NA
V gene: TRBV4-2
CDR3 length: 19
D gene: TRBD2
J gene: TRBJ2-7
CDR3 DNA: TGTGCCAGCAGCCAAGAGGGACTAGCGGGGGCCGCCCTCTCCTACGAGCAGTACTTC
CDR3 protein: CASSQEGLAGAALSYEQYF

clone size: NA
V gene: TRBV10-1
CDR3 length: 15
D gene: TRBD1
J gene: TRBJ2-1
CDR3 DNA: TGCGCCAGCAGTGATGTATTATCCCGGACAGGGTGGCAGTTCTTC
CDR3 protein: CASSDVLSRTGWQFF

clone size: NA
V gene: TRBV5-1
CDR3 length: 16
D gene: NA
J gene: TRBJ1-6
CDR3 DNA: TGCGCCAGCAGCTTCTTACGGACGGCCGAGGGTGGGCCCCTCCACTTT
CDR3 protein: CASSFLRTAEGGPLHF

clone size: NA
V gene: TRBV5-6
CDR3 length: 16
D gene: NA
J gene: TRBJ1-6
CDR3 DNA: TGTGCCAGCAGCCCCAGCGGAGGGTTCCTGGGTTCACCCCTTCACTTT
CDR3 protein: CASSPSGGFLGSPLHF

clone size: NA
V gene: TRBV7-2
CDR3 length: 16
D gene: NA
J gene: TRBJ1-3
CDR3 DNA: TGTGCCAGCAGCCTGGGGCTTGGCACTTATGGATACACCATATATTTT
CDR3 protein: CASSLGLGTYGYTIYF

clone size: NA
V gene: TRBV28
CDR3 length: 17
D gene: TRBD1
J gene: TRBJ1-2
CDR3 DNA: TGTGCCAGCAGTTTCGGGGATGTACAGGGGATGTTCTATGGCTACACCTTC
CDR3 protein: CASSFGDVQGMFYGYTF

clone size: NA
V gene: TRBV11-2
CDR3 length: 13
D gene: NA
J gene: TRBJ1-5
CDR3 DNA: TGTGCCAGCAGCTTAGGAGCTAATCAGCCCCAGCATTTT
CDR3 protein: CASSLGANQPQHF

clone size: NA
V gene: TRBV2
CDR3 length: 13
D gene: NA
J gene: TRBJ1-4
CDR3 DNA: TGTGCCAGCAGTGACCGGCGGAGTGAAAAACTGTTTTTT
CDR3 protein: CASSDRRSEKLFF

clone size: NA
V gene: TRBV9
CDR3 length: 16
D gene: TRBD1
J gene: TRBJ1-6
CDR3 DNA: TGTGCCAGCAGCGTAGGGACAGGGGGCTCTTATTCACCCCTCCACTTT
CDR3 protein: CASSVGTGGSYSPLHF

clone size: NA
V gene: TRBV6-5
CDR3 length: 15
D gene: NA
J gene: TRBJ1-2
CDR3 DNA: TGTGCCAGCAGTTACACGCCCGACACGGGGTCGGCGCCCCTCTTC
CDR3 protein: CASSYTPDTGSAPLF

clone size: few
V gene: TRBV5-1
CDR3 length: 15
D gene: TRBD1
J gene: TRBJ1-4
CDR3 DNA: TGCGCCAGCAGCCTCCGACAGGGGGCCGATGAAAAACTGTTTTTT
CDR3 protein: CASSLRQGADEKLFF

clone size: NA
V gene: TRBV25-1
CDR3 length: 16
D gene: TRBD2
J gene: TRBJ2-3
CDR3 DNA: TGTGCCAGCAGTGAACCGGGGGGGTTGAGCACAGATACGCAGTATTTT
CDR3 protein: CASSEPGGLSTDTQYF

clone size: NA
V gene: TRBV28
CDR3 length: 14
D gene: TRBD1
J gene: TRBJ1-2
CDR3 DNA: TGTGCCAGCAGTTTATACGGACAGGGAGGAGGCTACACCTTC
CDR3 protein: CASSLYGQGGGYTF

clone size: few
V gene: TRBV7-9
CDR3 length: 17
D gene: TRBD1
J gene: TRBJ1-3
CDR3 DNA: TGTGCCAGCAACCGACCCGTGGGACAGTCCTCTGGAAACACCATATATTTT
CDR3 protein: CASNRPVGQSSGNTIYF

clone size: NA
V gene: TRBV15
CDR3 length: 15
D gene: NA
J gene: TRBJ1-1
CDR3 DNA: TGTGCCACCAGCAGAGATCGAGGGAAGAACACTGAAGCTTTCTTT
CDR3 protein: CATSRDRGKNTEAFF

clone size: once
V gene: TRBV9
CDR3 length: 15
D gene: NA
J gene: TRBJ1-3
CDR3 DNA: TGTGCCAGCAGCGCCGGACAGTCCTCTGGAAACACCATATATTTT
CDR3 protein: CASSAGQSSGNTIYF

clone size: NA
V gene: TRBV19
CDR3 length: 15
D gene: NA
J gene: TRBJ1-5
CDR3 DNA: TGTGCCAGTAGTATAGGTAGCAGGGGCCAGCAGCCCCAGCATTTT
CDR3 protein: CASSIGSRGQQPQHF

clone size: NA
V gene: TRBV2
CDR3 length: 15
D gene: TRBD1
J gene: TRBJ1-1
CDR3 DNA: TGTGCCAGCAGCGCCAGTACGGGACAGCGCGGTGAAGCTTTCTTT
CDR3 protein: CASSASTGQRGEAFF

clone size: NA
V gene: TRBV7-9
CDR3 length: 16
D gene: NA
J gene: TRBJ2-5
CDR3 DNA: TGTGCCAGCAGCTCAGGGGCCGGATACCTAGGGGAGACCCAGTACTTC
CDR3 protein: CASSSGAGYLGETQYF

clone size: NA
V gene: TRBV28
CDR3 length: 15
D gene: TRBD2
J gene: TRBJ2-2
CDR3 DNA: TGTGCCAGCAATCCGGGGGGGGCGAACACCGGGGAGCTGTTTTTT
CDR3 protein: CASNPGGANTGELFF

clone size: NA
V gene: TRBV18
CDR3 length: 14
D gene: TRBD1
J gene: TRBJ1-1
CDR3 DNA: TGTGCCAGCTCACCATTAGGGGGCGTCGCTGAAGCTTTCTTT
CDR3 protein: CASSPLGGVAEAFF

clone size: NA
V gene: TRBV19
CDR3 length: 15
D gene: TRBD1
J gene: TRBJ1-5
CDR3 DNA: TGTGCCAGTAGTAAGGGGACAGGATCCAATCAGCCCCAGCATTTT
CDR3 protein: CASSKGTGSNQPQHF

clone size: NA
V gene: TRBV6-5
CDR3 length: 14
D gene: TRBD2
J gene: TRBJ2-7
CDR3 DNA: TGTGCCAGCAGCTTAGCGGGGGAGATAGACGAGCAGTACTTC
CDR3 protein: CASSLAGEIDEQYF

clone size: NA
V gene: TRBV10-3
CDR3 length: 16
D gene: TRBD1
J gene: TRBJ1-2
CDR3 DNA: TGTGCCATCAGTGACCGGACAGGGGACCTTAACTATGGCTACACCTTC
CDR3 protein: CAISDRTGDLNYGYTF

clone size: NA
V gene: TRBV9
CDR3 length: 13
D gene: NA
J gene: TRBJ1-1
CDR3 DNA: TGTGCCAGCAGCGTAGGTAAGAGTACTGAAGCTTTCTTT
CDR3 protein: CASSVGKSTEAFF

clone size: NA
V gene: TRBV6-1
CDR3 length: 15
D gene: TRBD1
J gene: TRBJ1-4
CDR3 DNA: TGTGCCAGCAGTGAAGCTTACAGGGGCGACGAAAAACTGTTTTTT
CDR3 protein: CASSEAYRGDEKLFF

clone size: NA
V gene: TRBV2
CDR3 length: 14
D gene: NA
J gene: TRBJ2-2
CDR3 DNA: TGTGCCAGCAGGTGGACAGTTTTTGACGGGGAGCTGTTTTTT
CDR3 protein: CASRWTVFDGELFF

clone size: NA
V gene: TRBV2
CDR3 length: 15
D gene: NA
J gene: TRBJ2-1
CDR3 DNA: TGTGCCAGCAGTGGGGTCCAGGTGGGGCGGAATGAGCAGTTCTTC
CDR3 protein: CASSGVQVGRNEQFF

clone size: NA
V gene: TRBV29-1
CDR3 length: 13
D gene: NA
J gene: TRBJ2-7
CDR3 DNA: TGCAGCGTTGTCACTGCTAGCTCCTACGAGCAGTACTTC
CDR3 protein: CSVVTASSYEQYF

clone size: NA
V gene: TRBV7-2
CDR3 length: 16
D gene: NA
J gene: TRBJ2-7
CDR3 DNA: TGTGCCAGCAGCCCGATAGGTAGGGGGTCGACCCACGAGCAGTACTTC
CDR3 protein: CASSPIGRGSTHEQYF

clone size: NA
V gene: TRBV2
CDR3 length: 13
D gene: NA
J gene: TRBJ1-1
CDR3 DNA: TGTGCCAGCAGCGCAGGGTTTACGGGTGAAGCTTTCTTT
CDR3 protein: CASSAGFTGEAFF

clone size: NA
V gene: TRBV20-1
CDR3 length: 15
D gene: NA
J gene: TRBJ1-4
CDR3 DNA: TGCAGTGCTAGTAAAGAGGACAGCGGCGGGGAAAAACTGTTTTTT
CDR3 protein: CSASKEDSGGEKLFF

clone size: NA
V gene: TRBV5-1
CDR3 length: 18
D gene: NA
J gene: TRBJ1-2
CDR3 DNA: TGCGCCAGCAGCCGAACAGGCCCGGCAGGTCGGTTAGACTATGGCTACACCTTC
CDR3 protein: CASSRTGPAGRLDYGYTF

clone size: once
V gene: TRBV15
CDR3 length: 14
D gene: TRBD1
J gene: TRBJ2-5
CDR3 DNA: TGTGCCACCAGCAGCAGACAGGGGAAAGAGACCCAGTACTTC
CDR3 protein: CATSSRQGKETQYF

clone size: NA
V gene: TRBV3-1/TRBV3-2
CDR3 length: 15
D gene: NA
J gene: TRBJ1-1
CDR3 DNA: TGTGCCAGCAGCAACGGACAGATGGGGAACACTGAAGCTTTCTTT
CDR3 protein: CASSNGQMGNTEAFF

clone size: NA
V gene: TRBV5-5
CDR3 length: 15
D gene: TRBD1
J gene: TRBJ2-7
CDR3 DNA: TGTGCCAGCAGCCAACCGGGACAGCTAATCTACGAGCAGTACTTC
CDR3 protein: CASSQPGQLIYEQYF

clone size: NA
V gene: TRBV7-8
CDR3 length: 12
D gene: NA
J gene: TRBJ2-1
CDR3 DNA: TGTGCCAGCAGCTTAGCCTCTAATGAGCAGTTCTTC
CDR3 protein: CASSLASNEQFF

clone size: few
V gene: TRBV27
CDR3 length: 11
D gene: NA
J gene: TRBJ2-1
CDR3 DNA: TGTGCCAGCGTAGTCCGCAATGAGCAGTTCTTC
CDR3 protein: CASVVRNEQFF